In its sample, the clone carrying this T cell receptor (beta chain) was seen many times. Its antigen is still unknown. Each CDR3 protein is one row after TCRdb ran MiXCR on the reads. This sample has 200,000 to 250,000 distinct CDR3 sequences; over 20% occur once, and the top ten carry about 18%. This sample was taken from a study of T cell repertoires in cytomegalovirus infection. Study as a whole: Based on public TCR beta signatures, there were indications of CMV infection and of a matching HLA type. General observations from the study: CMV-specific HLA-C-restricted TCR beta clonotypes dominated the ex vivo response. Of the TCR beta families, the public ones yielded a cumulative frequency that identified carriers of CMV plus the relevant HLA.

The material sequenced was CD8+ T cells from PBMCs. This clonotype was obtained from a human donor in good health (CMV status not recorded). Some clones in this sample may be carry-over from other donors' samples.

The chain's CDR3 is CASKKAPGGGETQYF. CDR3 coding DNA: TGTGCCAGCAAAAAGGCCCCAGGGGGCGGCGAGACCCAGTACTTC. The rearrangement uses TRBV12-3 or TRBV12-4 and TRBJ2-5, with 8 bases identical to TRBD1. V trimming: 7 bases; J trimming: 5 bases; junction bases outside the gene matches: 12. This CDR3 contains 15 residues.